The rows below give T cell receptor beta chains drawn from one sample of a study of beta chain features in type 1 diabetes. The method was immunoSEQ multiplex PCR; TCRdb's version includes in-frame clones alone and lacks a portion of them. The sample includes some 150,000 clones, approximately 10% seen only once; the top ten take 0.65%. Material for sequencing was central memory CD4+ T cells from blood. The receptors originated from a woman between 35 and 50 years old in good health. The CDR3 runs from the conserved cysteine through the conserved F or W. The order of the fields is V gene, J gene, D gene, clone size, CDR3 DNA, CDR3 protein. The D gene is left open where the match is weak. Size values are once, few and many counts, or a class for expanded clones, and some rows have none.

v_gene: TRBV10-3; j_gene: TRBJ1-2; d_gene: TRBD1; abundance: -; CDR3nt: TGTGCCATCAGCCCCGGGACAGGCGCTTTAGGCTGCACCTTC; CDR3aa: CAISPGTGALGCTF
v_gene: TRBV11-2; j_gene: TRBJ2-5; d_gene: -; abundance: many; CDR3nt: TGTGCCAGCAGGGAGAACGAGGAGACCCAGTACTTC; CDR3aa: CASRENEETQYF
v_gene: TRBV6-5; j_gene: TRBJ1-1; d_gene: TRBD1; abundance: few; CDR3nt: TGTGCCAGCACTTATGACAGGGCTAACACTGAAGCTTTCTTT; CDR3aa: CASTYDRANTEAFF
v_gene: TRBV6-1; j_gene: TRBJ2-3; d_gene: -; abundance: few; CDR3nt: TGTGCCATCAGTTGGGGCGGAACAGATACGCAGTATTTT; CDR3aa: CAISWGGTDTQYF
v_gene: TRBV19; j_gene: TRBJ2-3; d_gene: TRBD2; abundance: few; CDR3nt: TGTGCCAGCCGATCCGGGACTAGCGGGACAGATACGCAGTATTTT; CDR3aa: CASRSGTSGTDTQYF
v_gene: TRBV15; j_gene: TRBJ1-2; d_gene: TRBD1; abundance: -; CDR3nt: TGTGCCACCAGCCGTACGGGACAGGATGGCTACACCTTC; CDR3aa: CATSRTGQDGYTF
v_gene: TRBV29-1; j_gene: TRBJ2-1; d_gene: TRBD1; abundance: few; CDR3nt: TGCAGCGTTGACCGAGACAGGGGGAGAAATGAGCAGTTCTTC; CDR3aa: CSVDRDRGRNEQFF
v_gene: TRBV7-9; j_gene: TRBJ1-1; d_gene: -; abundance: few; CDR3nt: TGTGCCAGCAGCTTAGGCTCCTCCGGGAAGAACACTGAAGCTTTCTTT; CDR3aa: CASSLGSSGKNTEAFF
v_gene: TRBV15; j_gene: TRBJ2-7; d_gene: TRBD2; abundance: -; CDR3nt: TGTGCCACCAGACGCGAGCGGGGTACTTTTTACGAGCAGTACTTC; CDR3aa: CATRRERGTFYEQYF
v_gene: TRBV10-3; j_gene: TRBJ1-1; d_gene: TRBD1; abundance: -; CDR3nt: TGTGCCATTCGACAGGGGATAGTAGGAACTGAAGCTTTCTTT; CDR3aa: CAIRQGIVGTEAFF
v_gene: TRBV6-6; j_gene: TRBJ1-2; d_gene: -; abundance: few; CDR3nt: TGTGCCAGCAGTAGGGAGGGGCTTGGTGGCTACACCTTC; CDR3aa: CASSREGLGGYTF
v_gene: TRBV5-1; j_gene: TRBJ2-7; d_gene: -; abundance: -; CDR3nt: TGCGCCAGCAGGCGGGACAGCTTCTCCTACGAGCAGTACTTC; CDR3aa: CASRRDSFSYEQYF
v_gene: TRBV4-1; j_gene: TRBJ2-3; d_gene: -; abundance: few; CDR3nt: TGCGCCAGCAGCCAAGTAGAGGGGGAGCCCACAGATACGCAGTATTTT; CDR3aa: CASSQVEGEPTDTQYF
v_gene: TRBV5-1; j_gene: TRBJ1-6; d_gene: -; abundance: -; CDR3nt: TGCGCCAGCAGCTACAACAGGGTGTCACCCCTCCACTTT; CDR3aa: CASSYNRVSPLHF
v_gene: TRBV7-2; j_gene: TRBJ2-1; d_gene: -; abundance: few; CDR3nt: TGTGCCAGCAGCTTACAGGCAGGGCAAGTGAGTGAGCAGTTCTTC; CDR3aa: CASSLQAGQVSEQFF
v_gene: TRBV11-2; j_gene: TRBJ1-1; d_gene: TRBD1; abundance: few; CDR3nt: TGTGCCAGCAGCTCCGGACAGGGATTAGGGAACACTGAAGCTTTCTTT; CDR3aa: CASSSGQGLGNTEAFF
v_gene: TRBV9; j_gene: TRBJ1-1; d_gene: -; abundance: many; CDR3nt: TGTGCCAGCAGCGTTGGGCAGGGAGGGCGGATGAACACTGAAGCTTTCTTT; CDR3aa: CASSVGQGGRMNTEAFF
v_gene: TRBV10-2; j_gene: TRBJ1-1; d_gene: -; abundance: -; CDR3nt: TGCGCCAGCAGACTATACACTGAAGCTTTCTTT; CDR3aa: CASRLYTEAFF
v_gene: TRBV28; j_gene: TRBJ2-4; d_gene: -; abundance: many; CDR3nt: TGTGCCAGCAGTTCCGACAGAAATCAGTACTTC; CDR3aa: CASSSDRNQYF
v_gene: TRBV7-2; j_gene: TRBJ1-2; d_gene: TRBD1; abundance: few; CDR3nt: TGTGCCAGCAGCGGACAGGGTAACTATGGCTACACCTTC; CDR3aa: CASSGQGNYGYTF
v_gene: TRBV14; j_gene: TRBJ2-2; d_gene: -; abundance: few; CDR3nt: TGTGCCAGCAGCCAATGGCAGAACACCGGGGAGCTGTTTTTT; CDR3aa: CASSQWQNTGELFF
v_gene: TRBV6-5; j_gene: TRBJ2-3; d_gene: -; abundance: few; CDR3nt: TGTGCCAGCAGAAAGCCAGGTGTTACGCAGTATTTT; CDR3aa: CASRKPGVTQYF
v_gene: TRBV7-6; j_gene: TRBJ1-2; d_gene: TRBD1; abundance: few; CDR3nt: TGTGCCAGCAGCGTTAACCCAGTGACAGGGATGAGCAGCGATGGCTACACCTTC; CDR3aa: CASSVNPVTGMSSDGYTF
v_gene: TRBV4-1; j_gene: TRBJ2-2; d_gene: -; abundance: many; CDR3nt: TGCGCCAGCAGCCGAGGGGGGGCGAACACCGGGGAGCTGTTTTTT; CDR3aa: CASSRGGANTGELFF